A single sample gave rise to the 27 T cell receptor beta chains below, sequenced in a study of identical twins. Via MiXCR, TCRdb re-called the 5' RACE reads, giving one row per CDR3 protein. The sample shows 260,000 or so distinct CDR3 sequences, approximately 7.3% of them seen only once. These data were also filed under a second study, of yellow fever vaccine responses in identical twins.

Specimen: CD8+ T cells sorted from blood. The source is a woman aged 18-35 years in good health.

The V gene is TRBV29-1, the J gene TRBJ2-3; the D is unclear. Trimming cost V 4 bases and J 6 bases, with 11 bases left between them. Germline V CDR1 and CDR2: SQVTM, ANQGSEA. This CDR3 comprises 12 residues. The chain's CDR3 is CSVAGVRDTQYF. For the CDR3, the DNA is TGCAGCGTTGCTGGGGTGCGTGATACGCAGTATTTT.

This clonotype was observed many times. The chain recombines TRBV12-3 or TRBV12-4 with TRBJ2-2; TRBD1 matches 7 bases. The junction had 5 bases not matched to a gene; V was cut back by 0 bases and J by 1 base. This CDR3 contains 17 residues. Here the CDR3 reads CASSLARWTGNTGELFF. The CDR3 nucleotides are TGTGCCAGCAGTTTAGCGCGTTGGACAGGGAACACCGGGGAGCTGTTTTTT.

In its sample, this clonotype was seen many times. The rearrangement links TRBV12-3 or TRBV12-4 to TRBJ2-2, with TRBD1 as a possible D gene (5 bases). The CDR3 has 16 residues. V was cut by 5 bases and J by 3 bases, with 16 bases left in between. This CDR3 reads CASSLGLGPDTGELFF. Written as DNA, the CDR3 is TGTGCCAGCAGTCTCGGTTTGGGGCCCGACACCGGGGAGCTGTTTTTT.

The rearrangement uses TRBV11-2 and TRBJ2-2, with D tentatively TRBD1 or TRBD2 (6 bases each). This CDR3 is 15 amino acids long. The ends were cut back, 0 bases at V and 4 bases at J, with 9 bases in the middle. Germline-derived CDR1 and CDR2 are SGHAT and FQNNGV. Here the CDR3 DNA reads TGTGCCAGCAGCTTAGAGTGGGGGGCCACCGGGGAGCTGTTTTTT. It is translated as CASSLEWGATGELFF.

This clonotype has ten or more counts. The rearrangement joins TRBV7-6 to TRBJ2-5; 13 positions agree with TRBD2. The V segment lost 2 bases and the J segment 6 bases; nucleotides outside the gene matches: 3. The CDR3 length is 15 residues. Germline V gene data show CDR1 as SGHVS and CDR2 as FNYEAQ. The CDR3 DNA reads TGTGCCAGCAGCTTAACTAGCGGGGGGGCAAAGACCCAGTACTTC. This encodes CASSLTSGGAKTQYF.

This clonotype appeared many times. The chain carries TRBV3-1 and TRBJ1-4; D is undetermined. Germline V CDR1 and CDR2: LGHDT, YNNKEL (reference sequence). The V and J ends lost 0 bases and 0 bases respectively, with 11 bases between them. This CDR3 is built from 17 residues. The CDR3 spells CASSQDETLATNEKLFF. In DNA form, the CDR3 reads TGTGCCAGCAGCCAAGATGAAACCCTTGCAACTAATGAAAAACTGTTTTTT.

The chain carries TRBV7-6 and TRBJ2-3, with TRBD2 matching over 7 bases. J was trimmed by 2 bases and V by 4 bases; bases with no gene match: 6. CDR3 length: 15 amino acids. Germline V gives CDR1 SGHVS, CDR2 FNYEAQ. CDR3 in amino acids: CASSSVGGYTDTQYF. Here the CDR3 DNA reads TGTGCCAGCAGCTCAGTGGGGGGGTACACAGATACGCAGTATTTT.

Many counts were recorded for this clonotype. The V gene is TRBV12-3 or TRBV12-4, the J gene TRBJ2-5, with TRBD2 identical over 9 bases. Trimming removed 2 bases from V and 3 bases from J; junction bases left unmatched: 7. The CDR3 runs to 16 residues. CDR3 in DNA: TGTGCCAGCAGTTTAAATAGCGGGAGTTGGGAAGAGACCCAGTACTTC. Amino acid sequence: CASSLNSGSWEETQYF.

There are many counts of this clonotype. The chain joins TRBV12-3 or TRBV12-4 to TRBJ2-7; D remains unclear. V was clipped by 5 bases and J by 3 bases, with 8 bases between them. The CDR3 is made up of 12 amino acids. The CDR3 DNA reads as TGTGCCAGCAGTCCCCCGGACTACGAGCAGTACTTC. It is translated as CASSPPDYEQYF.

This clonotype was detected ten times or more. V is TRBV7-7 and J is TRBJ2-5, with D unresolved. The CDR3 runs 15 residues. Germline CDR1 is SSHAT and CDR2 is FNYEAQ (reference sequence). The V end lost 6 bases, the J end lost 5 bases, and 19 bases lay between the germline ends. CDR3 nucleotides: TGTGCCAGCAGTACCTCCAGGAAAACAAAGGAGACCCAGTACTTC. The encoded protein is CASSTSRKTKETQYF.

The CDR3, as DNA: TGCGCCAGCAGCACCCGACAAGAAAACATTCAGTACTTC. Protein sequence: CASSTRQENIQYF. The J gene is TRBJ2-4, the V gene TRBV4-1; no reliable D call. V was trimmed by 5 bases and J by 5 bases, leaving 10 bases between them. The CDR3 totals 13 residues. Per germline, CDR1 MGHRA and CDR2 YSYEKL.

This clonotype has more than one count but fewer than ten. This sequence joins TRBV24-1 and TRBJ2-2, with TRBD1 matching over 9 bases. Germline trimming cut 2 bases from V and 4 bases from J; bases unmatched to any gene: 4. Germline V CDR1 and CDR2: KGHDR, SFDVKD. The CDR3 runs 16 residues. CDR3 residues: CATSDWDRESTGELFF. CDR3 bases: TGTGCCACCAGTGATTGGGACAGGGAGAGCACCGGGGAGCTGTTTTTT.

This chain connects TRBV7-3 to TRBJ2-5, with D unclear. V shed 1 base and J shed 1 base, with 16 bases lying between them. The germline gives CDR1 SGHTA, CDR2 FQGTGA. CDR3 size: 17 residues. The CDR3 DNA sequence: TGTGCCAGCAGCTTAAACGGCCCCGAGAACCCCCAAGAGACCCAGTACTTC. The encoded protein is CASSLNGPENPQETQYF.

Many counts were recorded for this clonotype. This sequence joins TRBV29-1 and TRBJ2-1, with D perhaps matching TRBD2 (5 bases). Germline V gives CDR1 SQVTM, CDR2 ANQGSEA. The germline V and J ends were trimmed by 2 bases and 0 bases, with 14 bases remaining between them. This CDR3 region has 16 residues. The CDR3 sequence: CSVELITGDSYNEQFF. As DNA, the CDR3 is TGCAGCGTTGAATTGATTACCGGGGACTCCTACAATGAGCAGTTCTTC.

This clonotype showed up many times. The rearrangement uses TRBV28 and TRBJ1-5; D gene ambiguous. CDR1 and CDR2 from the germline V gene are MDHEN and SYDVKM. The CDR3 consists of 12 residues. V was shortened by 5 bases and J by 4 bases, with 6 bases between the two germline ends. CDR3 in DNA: TGTGCCAGCAGTGGGTATAATCAGCCCCAGCATTTT. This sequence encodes CASSGYNQPQHF.

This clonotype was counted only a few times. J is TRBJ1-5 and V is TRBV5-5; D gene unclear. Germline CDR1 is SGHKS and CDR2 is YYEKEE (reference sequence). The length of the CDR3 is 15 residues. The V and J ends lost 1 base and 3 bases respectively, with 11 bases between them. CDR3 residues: CASSLSGPTNQPQHF. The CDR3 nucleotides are TGTGCCAGCAGCTTGTCGGGCCCCACCAATCAGCCCCAGCATTTT.

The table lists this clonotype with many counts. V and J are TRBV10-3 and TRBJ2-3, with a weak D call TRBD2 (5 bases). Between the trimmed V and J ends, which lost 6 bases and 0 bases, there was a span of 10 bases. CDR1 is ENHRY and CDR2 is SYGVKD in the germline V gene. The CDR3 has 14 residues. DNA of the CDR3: TGTGCCATCAGCCCAGCGGAGAGCACAGATACGCAGTATTTT. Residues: CAISPAESTDTQYF.

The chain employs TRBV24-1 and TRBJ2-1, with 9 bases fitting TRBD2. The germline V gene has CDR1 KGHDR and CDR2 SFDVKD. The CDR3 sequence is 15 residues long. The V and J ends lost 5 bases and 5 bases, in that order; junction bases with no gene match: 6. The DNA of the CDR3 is TGTGCCACCAGTGCCATAGCGGGAGAGGACAATGAGCAGTTCTTC. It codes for CATSAIAGEDNEQFF.

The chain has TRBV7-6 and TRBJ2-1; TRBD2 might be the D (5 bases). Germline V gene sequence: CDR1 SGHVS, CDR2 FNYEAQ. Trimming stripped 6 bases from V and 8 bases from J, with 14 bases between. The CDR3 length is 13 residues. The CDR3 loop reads CASRGSQGHEQFF. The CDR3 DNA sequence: TGTGCCAGCAGGGGGAGTCAAGGGCATGAGCAGTTCTTC.

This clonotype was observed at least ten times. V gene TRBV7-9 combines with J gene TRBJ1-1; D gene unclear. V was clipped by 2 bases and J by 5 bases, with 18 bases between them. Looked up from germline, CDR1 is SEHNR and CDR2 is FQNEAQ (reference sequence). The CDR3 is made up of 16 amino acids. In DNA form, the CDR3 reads TGTGCCAGCAGCTTAAGTAGCGGAGGGTGGAGGACTGAAGCTTTCTTT. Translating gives CASSLSSGGWRTEAFF.

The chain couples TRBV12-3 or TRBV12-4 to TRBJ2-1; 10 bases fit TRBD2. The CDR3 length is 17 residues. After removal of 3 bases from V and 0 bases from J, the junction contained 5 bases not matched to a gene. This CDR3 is CASSFPVAGGSYNEQFF. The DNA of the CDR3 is TGTGCCAGCAGTTTCCCGGTAGCGGGGGGCTCCTACAATGAGCAGTTCTTC.

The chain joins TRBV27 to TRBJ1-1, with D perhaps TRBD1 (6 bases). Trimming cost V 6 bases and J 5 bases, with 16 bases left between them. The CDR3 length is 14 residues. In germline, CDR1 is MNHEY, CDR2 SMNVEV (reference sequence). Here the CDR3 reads CASSTRQAGTEAFF. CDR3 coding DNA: TGTGCCAGCAGCACCAGACAGGCCGGAACTGAAGCTTTCTTT.

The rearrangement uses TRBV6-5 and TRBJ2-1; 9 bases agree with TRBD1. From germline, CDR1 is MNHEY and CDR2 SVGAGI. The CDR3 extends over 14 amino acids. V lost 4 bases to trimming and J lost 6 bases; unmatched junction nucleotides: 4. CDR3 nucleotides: TGTGCCAGCAGTTCCTGGACAGGGGCCAATGAGCAGTTCTTC. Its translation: CASSSWTGANEQFF.

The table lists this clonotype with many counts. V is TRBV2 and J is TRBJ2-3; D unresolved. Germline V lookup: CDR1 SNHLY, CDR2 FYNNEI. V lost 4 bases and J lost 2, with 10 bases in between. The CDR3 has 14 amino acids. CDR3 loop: CASSGLDPTDTQYF. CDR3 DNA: TGTGCCAGCAGTGGGTTAGATCCCACAGATACGCAGTATTTT.

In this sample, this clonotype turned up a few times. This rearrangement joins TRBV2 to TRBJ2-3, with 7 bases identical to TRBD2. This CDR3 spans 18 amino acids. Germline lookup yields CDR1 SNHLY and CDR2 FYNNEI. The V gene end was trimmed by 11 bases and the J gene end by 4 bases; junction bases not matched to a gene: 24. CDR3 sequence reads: CASDTWGGKGREADTQYF. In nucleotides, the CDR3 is TGTGCCTCAGATACTTGGGGGGGTAAGGGTAGGGAAGCAGATACGCAGTATTTT.

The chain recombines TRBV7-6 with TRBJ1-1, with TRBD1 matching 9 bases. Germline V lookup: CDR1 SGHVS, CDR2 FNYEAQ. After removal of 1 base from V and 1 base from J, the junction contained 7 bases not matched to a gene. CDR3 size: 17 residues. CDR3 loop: CASSLGPGQGPNTEAFF. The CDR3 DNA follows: TGTGCCAGCAGCTTAGGCCCGGGACAGGGCCCGAACACTGAAGCTTTCTTT. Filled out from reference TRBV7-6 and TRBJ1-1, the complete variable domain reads GAGVSQSPRYKVTKRGQDVALRCDPISGHVSLYWYRQALGQGPEFLTYFNYEAQQDKSGLPNDRFSAERPEGSISTLTIQRTEQRDSAMYRCASSLGPGQGPNTEAFFGQGTRLTVV.

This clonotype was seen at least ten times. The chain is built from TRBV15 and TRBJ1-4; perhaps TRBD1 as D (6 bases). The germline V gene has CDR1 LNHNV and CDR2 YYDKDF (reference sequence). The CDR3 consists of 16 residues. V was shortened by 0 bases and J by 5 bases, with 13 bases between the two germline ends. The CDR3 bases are TGTGCCACCAGCAGAGATTTTGGGGGCATGAATGAAAAACTGTTTTTT. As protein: CATSRDFGGMNEKLFF.